The 2 T cell receptor beta chains below come from one sample, sequenced in a study of CD8 T cells in ankylosing spondylitis. Each CDR3 protein is one row after TCRdb ran MiXCR on the 5' RACE reads. The data show some 270,000 distinct CDR3 sequences, with 18% seen just once and approximately 32% held by the top ten. The sample taken for sequencing was blood, either unsorted or a sorted T cell fraction (not recorded which). Every receptor here comes from a male donor with ankylosing spondylitis or in good health (not recorded which).

This clonotype was observed once. The chain joins TRBV7-8 to TRBJ2-5, with a possible D match to TRBD2 (5 bases). The CDR3 runs to 15 residues. Germline V gene lookup returns CDR1 SGHVS and CDR2 FQNEAQ. V was shortened by 1 base and J by 2 bases, with 11 bases between the two germline ends. The CDR3 here is CASSLVARGQETQYF. The CDR3 DNA reads as TGTGCCAGCAGCTTAGTGGCTAGAGGGCAAGAGACCCAGTACTTC.

The CDR3 bases are TGCAGCGTTGAAGTCAGCGGCACAGATACGCAGTATTTT. Amino acid sequence: CSVEVSGTDTQYF. The chain uses TRBV29-1 and TRBJ2-3, with D hard to call. V was shortened by 1 base and J by 1 base, with 6 bases between the two germline ends. The germline gives CDR1 SQVTM, CDR2 ANQGSEA. CDR3 length equals 13 residues.